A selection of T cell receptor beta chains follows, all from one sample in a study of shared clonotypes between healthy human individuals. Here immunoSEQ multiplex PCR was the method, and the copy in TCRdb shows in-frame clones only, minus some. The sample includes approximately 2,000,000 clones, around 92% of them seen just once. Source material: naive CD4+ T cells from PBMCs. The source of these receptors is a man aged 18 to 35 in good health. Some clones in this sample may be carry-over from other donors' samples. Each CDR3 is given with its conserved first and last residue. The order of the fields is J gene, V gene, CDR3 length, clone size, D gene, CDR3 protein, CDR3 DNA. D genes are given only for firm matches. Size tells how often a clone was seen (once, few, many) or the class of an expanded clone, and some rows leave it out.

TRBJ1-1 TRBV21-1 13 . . CASRGVRDTEAFF TGTGCCAGCAGAGGGGTTCGGGACACTGAAGCTTTCTTT
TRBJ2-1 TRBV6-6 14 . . CASSPPKVGGEQFF TGTGCCAGCAGTCCACCCAAGGTCGGGGGTGAGCAGTTCTTC
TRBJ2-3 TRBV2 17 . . CASNYYGGGGSTDTQYF TGTGCCAGCAACTATTACGGGGGAGGCGGAAGCACAGATACGCAGTATTTT
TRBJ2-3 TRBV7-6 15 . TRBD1 CASSYGTGAGDTQYF TGTGCCAGCAGTTACGGGACAGGCGCAGGAGATACGCAGTATTTT
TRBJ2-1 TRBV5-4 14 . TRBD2 CASRKAGANNEQFF TGTGCCAGCAGGAAAGCGGGAGCTAACAATGAGCAGTTCTTC
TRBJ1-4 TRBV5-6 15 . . CASSLAMRADEKLFF TGTGCCAGCAGCTTGGCGATGAGGGCTGATGAAAAACTGTTTTTT
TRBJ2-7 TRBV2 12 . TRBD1 CASSGQGGEQYF TGTGCCAGCAGTGGACAGGGGGGAGAGCAGTACTTC
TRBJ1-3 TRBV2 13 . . CASSANSGNTIYF TGTGCCAGCAGTGCGAACTCTGGAAACACCATATATTTT
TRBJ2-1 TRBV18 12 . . CASSRQGAEQFF TGTGCCAGCTCACGACAAGGGGCTGAGCAGTTCTTC
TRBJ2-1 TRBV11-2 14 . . CASSSGFGANEQFF TGTGCCAGCAGCTCGGGATTCGGGGCCAATGAGCAGTTCTTC
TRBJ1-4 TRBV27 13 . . CASRRTVNEKLFF TGTGCCAGCCGCCGGACAGTTAATGAAAAACTGTTTTTT
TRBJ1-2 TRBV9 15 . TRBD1 CASSHSEGASYGYTF TGTGCCAGCAGCCATTCGGAGGGGGCGAGCTATGGCTACACCTTC
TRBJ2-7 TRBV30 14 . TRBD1 CASSPGQGAYEQYF TGTGCCTCCTCCCCGGGACAGGGGGCCTACGAGCAGTACTTC
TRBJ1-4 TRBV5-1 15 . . CASSEQSSTNEKLFF TGCGCCAGCAGCGAACAGTCTTCAACTAATGAAAAACTGTTTTTT
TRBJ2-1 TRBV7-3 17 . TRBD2 CASSPTVTSGTDNEQFF TGTGCCAGCAGCCCTACGGTGACTAGCGGCACAGACAATGAGCAGTTCTTC
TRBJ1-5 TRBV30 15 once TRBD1 CAWRNQGASNQPQHF TGTGCCTGGAGAAATCAGGGGGCAAGCAATCAGCCCCAGCATTTT
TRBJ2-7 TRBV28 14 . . CASSLGRVRFEQYF TGTGCCAGCAGTTTAGGCAGGGTGCGCTTCGAGCAGTACTTC
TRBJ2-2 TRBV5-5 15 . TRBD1 CASSYRTGAGGELFF TGTGCCAGCAGCTACCGGACAGGGGCGGGCGGGGAGCTGTTTTTT
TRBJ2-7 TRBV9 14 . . CASSVEGSLFEQYF TGTGCCAGCAGCGTAGAGGGTAGCCTCTTCGAGCAGTACTTC
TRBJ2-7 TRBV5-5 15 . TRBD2 CASSSAGGLTYEQYF TGTGCCAGCAGTTCCGCGGGAGGGCTAACCTACGAGCAGTACTTC
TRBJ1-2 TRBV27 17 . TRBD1 CATLQGGRSKPNYGYTF TGTGCCACCCTTCAGGGGGGCAGATCAAAACCCAACTATGGCTACACCTTC
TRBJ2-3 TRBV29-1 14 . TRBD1 CSALQQGAKNTQYF TGCAGCGCCCTTCAACAGGGGGCAAAAAATACGCAGTATTTT
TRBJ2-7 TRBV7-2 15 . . CASSFLARSSYEQYF TGTGCCAGCAGCTTTCTAGCGAGAAGCTCCTACGAGCAGTACTTC
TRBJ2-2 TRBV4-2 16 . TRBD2 CASSQDGLASTGELFF TGTGCCAGCAGCCAAGATGGACTAGCGAGCACCGGGGAGCTGTTTTTT
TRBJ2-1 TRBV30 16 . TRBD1 CAWSVLGQGAYNEQFF TGTGCCTGGAGTGTACTAGGGCAGGGGGCCTACAATGAGCAGTTCTTC
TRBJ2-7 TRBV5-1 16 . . CASSLGPEGGTYEQYF TGCGCCAGCAGCTTGGGCCCGGAGGGGGGGACCTACGAGCAGTACTTC
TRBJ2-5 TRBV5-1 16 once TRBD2 CASSLAPAGGQETQYF TGCGCCAGCAGCTTGGCCCCAGCGGGAGGACAAGAGACCCAGTACTTC
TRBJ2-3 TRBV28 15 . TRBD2 CASLPGGRKKDTQYF TGTGCCAGCCTCCCAGGCGGGAGAAAGAAAGATACGCAGTATTTT
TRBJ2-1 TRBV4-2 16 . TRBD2 CASSQPALAGGGEQFF TGTGCCAGCAGCCAACCGGCACTAGCGGGAGGAGGTGAGCAGTTCTTC
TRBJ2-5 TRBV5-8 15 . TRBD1 CASRTGQGVWETQYF TGTGCCAGCAGGACTGGACAGGGGGTCTGGGAGACCCAGTACTTC
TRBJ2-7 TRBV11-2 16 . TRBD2 CASSPRLAGDSYEQYF TGTGCCAGCAGCCCCCGCCTAGCGGGAGATTCCTACGAGCAGTACTTC
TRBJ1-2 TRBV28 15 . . CASSLGGAGSYGYTF TGTGCCAGCAGTTTAGGTGGGGCGGGGTCCTATGGCTACACCTTC
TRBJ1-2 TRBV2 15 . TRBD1 CASSNRADRGLGYTF TGTGCCAGCAGTAACCGCGCCGACAGGGGGCTCGGCTACACCTTC
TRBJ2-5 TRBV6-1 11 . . CASRTGETQYF TGTGCCAGCAGGACCGGCGAGACCCAGTACTTC
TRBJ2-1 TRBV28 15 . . CASSPRTATYNEQFF TGTGCCAGCAGTCCCCGGACAGCGACCTACAATGAGCAGTTCTTC
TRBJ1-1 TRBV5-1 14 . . CASSLEGVGTEAFF TGCGCCAGCAGCTTGGAAGGGGTGGGTACTGAAGCTTTCTTT
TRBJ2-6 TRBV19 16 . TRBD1 CASSQGAVVGANVLTF TGTGCCAGTAGCCAGGGGGCAGTAGTGGGGGCCAACGTCCTGACTTTC
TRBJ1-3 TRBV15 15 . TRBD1 CATSRRTGSGNTIYF TGTGCCACCAGCAGAAGGACAGGTTCGGGAAACACCATATATTTT
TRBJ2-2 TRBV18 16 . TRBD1 CASSPLGPGGTGELFF TGTGCCAGCTCACCGCTCGGCCCAGGGGGCACCGGGGAGCTGTTTTTT
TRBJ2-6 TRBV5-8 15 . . CASSLGGSGANVLTF TGTGCCAGCAGCTTGGGGGGCTCTGGGGCCAACGTCCTGACTTTC
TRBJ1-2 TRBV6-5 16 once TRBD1 CASSSERDRGGYGYTF TGTGCCAGCAGTTCAGAGAGGGACAGGGGAGGCTATGGCTACACCTTC
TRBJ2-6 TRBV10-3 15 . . CAISAGVSGANVLTF TGTGCCATCAGTGCTGGGGTCTCTGGGGCCAACGTCCTGACTTTC
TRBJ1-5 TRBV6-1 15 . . CASSEGRGYVQPQHF TGTGCCAGCAGTGAGGGCAGAGGGTATGTCCAGCCCCAGCATTTT
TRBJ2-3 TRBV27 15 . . CASSTTHRVTDTQYF TGTGCCAGCAGTACGACACACAGGGTAACAGATACGCAGTATTTT
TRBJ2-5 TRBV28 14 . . CASRFPGAAETQYF TGTGCCAGCCGCTTTCCAGGGGCGGCGGAGACCCAGTACTTC
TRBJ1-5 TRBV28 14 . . CASKTPGSNQPQHF TGTGCCAGCAAGACCCCCGGAAGCAATCAGCCCCAGCATTTT
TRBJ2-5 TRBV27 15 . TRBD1 CASSRGLHAGETQYF TGTGCCAGCAGTAGGGGGCTCCACGCCGGGGAGACCCAGTACTTC
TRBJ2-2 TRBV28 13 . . CASSFTASRELFF TGTGCCAGCAGTTTTACAGCTTCCCGGGAGCTGTTTTTT
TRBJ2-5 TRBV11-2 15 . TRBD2 CASSSQRESGETQYF TGTGCCAGCAGCTCTCAGCGGGAGTCGGGAGAGACCCAGTACTTC
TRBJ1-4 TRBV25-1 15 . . CASSANRGFNEKLFF TGTGCCAGCAGCGCGAATAGGGGGTTTAATGAAAAACTGTTTTTT
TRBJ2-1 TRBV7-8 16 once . CASSLVSGGYYNEQFF TGTGCCAGCAGCTTAGTATCAGGGGGGTACTACAATGAGCAGTTCTTC
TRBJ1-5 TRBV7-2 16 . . CASSLIRGRGNQPQHF TGTGCCAGCAGCTTAATTCGGGGCCGCGGCAATCAGCCCCAGCATTTT
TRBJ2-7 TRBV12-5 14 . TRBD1 CASALGDRVYEQYF TGTGCTAGTGCCTTGGGGGACAGGGTCTACGAGCAGTACTTC
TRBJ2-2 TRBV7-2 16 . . CASSLALAENTGELFF TGTGCCAGCAGCTTAGCGTTAGCGGAGAACACCGGGGAGCTGTTTTTT
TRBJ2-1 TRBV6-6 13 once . CASSQGKDNEQFF TGTGCCAGCAGCCAGGGAAAGGACAATGAGCAGTTCTTC
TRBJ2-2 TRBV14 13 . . CASSLPATGELFF TGTGCCAGCAGCCTCCCCGCGACCGGGGAGCTGTTTTTT
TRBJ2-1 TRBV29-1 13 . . CSSRVGGSTEQFF TGCAGCTCCCGCGTGGGAGGCTCTACCGAGCAGTTCTTC
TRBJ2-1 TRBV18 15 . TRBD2 CASVAGLARLDEQFF TGTGCCAGCGTTGCGGGACTAGCCCGCCTCGATGAGCAGTTCTTC
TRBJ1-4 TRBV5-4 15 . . CASSFWTPRNEKLFF TGTGCCAGCAGCTTTTGGACCCCCCGTAATGAAAAACTGTTTTTT
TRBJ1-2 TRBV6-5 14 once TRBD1 CASRADRGLYGYTF TGTGCCAGCAGGGCGGACAGGGGGTTATATGGCTACACCTTC